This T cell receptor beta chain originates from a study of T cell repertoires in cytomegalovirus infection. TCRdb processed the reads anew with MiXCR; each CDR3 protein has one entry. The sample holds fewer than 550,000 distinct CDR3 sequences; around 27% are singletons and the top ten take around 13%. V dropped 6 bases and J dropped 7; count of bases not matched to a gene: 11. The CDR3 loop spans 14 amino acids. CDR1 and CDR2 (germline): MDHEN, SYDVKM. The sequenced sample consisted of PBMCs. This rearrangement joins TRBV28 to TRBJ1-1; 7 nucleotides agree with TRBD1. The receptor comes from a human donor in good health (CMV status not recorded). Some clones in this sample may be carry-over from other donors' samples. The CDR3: CASSAPTGALEAFF. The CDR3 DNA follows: TGTGCCAGCAGCGCCCCCACAGGGGCCCTTGAAGCTTTCTTT.